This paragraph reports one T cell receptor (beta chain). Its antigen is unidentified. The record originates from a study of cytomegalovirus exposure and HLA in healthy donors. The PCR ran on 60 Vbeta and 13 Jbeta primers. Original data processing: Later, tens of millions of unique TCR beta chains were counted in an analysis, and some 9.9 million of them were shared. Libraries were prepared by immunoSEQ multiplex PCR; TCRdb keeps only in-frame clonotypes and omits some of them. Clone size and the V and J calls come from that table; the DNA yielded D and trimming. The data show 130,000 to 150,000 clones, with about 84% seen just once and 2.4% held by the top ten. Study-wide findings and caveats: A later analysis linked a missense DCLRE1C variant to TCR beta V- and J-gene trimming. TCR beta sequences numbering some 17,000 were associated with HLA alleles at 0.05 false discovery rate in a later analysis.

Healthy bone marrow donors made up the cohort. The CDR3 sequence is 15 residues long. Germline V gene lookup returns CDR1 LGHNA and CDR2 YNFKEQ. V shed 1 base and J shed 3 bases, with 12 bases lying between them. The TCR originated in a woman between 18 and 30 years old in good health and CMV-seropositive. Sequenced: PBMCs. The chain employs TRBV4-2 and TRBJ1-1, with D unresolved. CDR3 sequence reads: CASSQAMRQYTEAFF. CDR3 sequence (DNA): TGTGCCAGCAGCCAAGCAATGCGGCAGTACACTGAAGCTTTCTTT.